The present entry profiles one T cell receptor (beta chain) with its context. The data stem from a study of blood T cell repertoires in COVID-19. Recovered participants had two consecutive negative NP/OP PCR tests, healthcare professional clearance, or symptom resolution. This table comes from immunoSEQ multiplex PCR, and its TCRdb copy is limited to in-frame clones, with some not included. Of nearly 350,000 clones listed, roughly 87% are singletons. This CDR3 has 16 residues. Germline CDR1 is SGHNT and CDR2 is YYREEE (reference sequence). J lost 5 bases, V lost 4 bases, and 13 bases had no gene match.

The clonotype originates from a woman aged 25 to 39 who had recovered from COVID-19. The chain combines TRBV5-4 with TRBJ2-7, with 9 bases matching TRBD2. Sample: PBMCs or T cells enriched from blood (not recorded which). Here the CDR3 reads CASSREWAGGRNEQYF. CDR3 DNA sequence: TGTGCCAGCAGCCGGGAGTGGGCGGGGGGGCGGAACGAGCAGTACTTC.